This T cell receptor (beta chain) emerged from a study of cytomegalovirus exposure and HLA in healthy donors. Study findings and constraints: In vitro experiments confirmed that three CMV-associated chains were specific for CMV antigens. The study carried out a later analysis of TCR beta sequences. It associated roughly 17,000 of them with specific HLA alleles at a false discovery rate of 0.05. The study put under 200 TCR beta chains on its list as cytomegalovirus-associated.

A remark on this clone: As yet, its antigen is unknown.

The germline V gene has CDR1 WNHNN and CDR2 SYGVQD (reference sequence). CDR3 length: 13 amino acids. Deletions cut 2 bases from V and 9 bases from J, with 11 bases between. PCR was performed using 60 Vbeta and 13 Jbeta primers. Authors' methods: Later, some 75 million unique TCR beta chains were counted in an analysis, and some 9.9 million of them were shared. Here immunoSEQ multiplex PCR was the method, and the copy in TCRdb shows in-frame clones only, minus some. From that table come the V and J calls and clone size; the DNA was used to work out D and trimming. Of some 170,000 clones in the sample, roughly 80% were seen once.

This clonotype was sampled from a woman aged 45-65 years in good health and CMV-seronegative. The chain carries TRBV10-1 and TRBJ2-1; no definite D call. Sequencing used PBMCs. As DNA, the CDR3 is TGCGCCAGCAGTGAGGCAGGCATGGGTGAGCAGTTCTTC. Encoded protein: CASSEAGMGEQFF.